These T cell receptor beta chains were read from a single sample in a study of T cells after somatic rescue of genetic block. Assay used: immunoSEQ multiplex PCR; TCRdb lists only in-frame clones, some missing. Here the sample spans around 70,000 clones, around 90% being singletons. The sequencing sample was made of peripheral blood mononuclear cells (PBMCs). All receptors derive from a man aged 40-49 years. Each CDR3 is given with its conserved first and last residue. A D gene is named only where the DNA matches it firmly.

j_call | v_call | d_call | cdr3_aa
TRBJ2-2 | TRBV11-1 | TRBD1 | CASSLGQGLHGELFF
TRBJ2-1 | TRBV28 | TRBD2 | CASSLAGGDNEQFF
TRBJ2-7 | TRBV4-1 | NA | CASSQFPPPAVDEQYF
TRBJ1-2 | TRBV7-9 | NA | CASSLGGQLRNGYTF
TRBJ2-1 | TRBV5-6 | TRBD2 | CASSFRTSDSYNEQFF
TRBJ2-7 | TRBV10-2 | NA | CATQGGVESYEQYF
TRBJ2-7 | TRBV19 | NA | CASSIGKALGTYEQYF
TRBJ1-5 | TRBV18 | NA | CASSPEGNQPQHF
TRBJ2-7 | TRBV7-9 | NA | CASTKGGYDYEQYF
TRBJ2-1 | TRBV19 | TRBD1 | CASRPTGVYNEQFF
TRBJ1-6 | TRBV28 | NA | CASSLNLRGGIHF
TRBJ2-3 | TRBV19 | NA | CASSPRGIPDTQYF
TRBJ2-1 | TRBV11-2 | NA | CASSLEIRMGQFF
TRBJ1-1 | TRBV2 | NA | CASSTGFEAFF
TRBJ2-7 | TRBV9 | NA | CASSVDWSSYEQYF
TRBJ2-7 | TRBV28 | NA | CASSSPPSPSSYEQYF
TRBJ2-1 | TRBV9 | TRBD1 | CASTALDRGNEQFF
TRBJ2-2 | TRBV7-6 | TRBD1 | CASSLEHPGTGAGELFF
TRBJ2-4 | TRBV2 | NA | CASRGGTAKNIQYF
TRBJ1-1 | TRBV27 | NA | CASSLQGRGTEAFF